Below, 7 T cell receptor beta chains from the same sample are listed, as sequenced in a study of blood T cell repertoires in COVID-19. TCRdb keeps only in-frame clones here, not all; method: immunoSEQ multiplex PCR. The sample has 150,000 to 200,000 clones; 84% are singletons. The specimen was PBMCs or T cells enriched from blood (not recorded which). All receptors come from a woman in her 30s who had been exposed to COVID-19.

The chain carries TRBV12-3 or TRBV12-4 and TRBJ1-2; D is possibly TRBD1 (5 bases). The CDR3 extends over 13 amino acids. Trimming stripped 5 bases from V and 4 bases from J, with 11 bases between. The CDR3 DNA follows: TGTGCCAGCAGTCCCAGGGTAGTCTATGGCTACACCTTC. It yields the protein CASSPRVVYGYTF.

The gene calls are TRBV5-1 and TRBJ2-1; the match to TRBD2 covers 15 bases. From germline, CDR1 is SGHRS and CDR2 YFSETQ. The ends lost 4 bases at V and 12 bases at J; junction bases unmatched: 11. The CDR3 runs to 16 residues. CDR3 sequence (DNA): TGCGCCAGCAGCCCTACGGGACTAGCGGGGGGAAAGGGGCAGTTCTTC. The encoded protein is CASSPTGLAGGKGQFF.

The J gene is TRBJ1-1, the V gene TRBV10-3; tentatively, D is TRBD1 (6 bases). This CDR3 comprises 13 residues. The V end lost 5 bases, the J end lost 0 bases, and 7 bases lay between the germline ends. The V gene's germline CDR1 is ENHRY and CDR2 SYGVKD. CDR3 sequence reads: CAISRDMNTEAFF. The CDR3, as DNA: TGTGCCATCAGTAGGGACATGAACACTGAAGCTTTCTTT.

This clone has more than one count but fewer than ten. The chain has TRBV3-1 (or the pseudogene TRBV3-2) and TRBJ2-1, with 10 bases fitting TRBD2. Germline loops: CDR1 LGHDT, CDR2 YNNKEL (reference sequence). V dropped 0 bases and J dropped 0; count of bases not matched to a gene: 8. This CDR3 spans 19 amino acids. The CDR3 here is CASSQDPASGGSSYNEQFF. The CDR3 nucleotides read TGTGCCAGCAGCCAAGATCCGGCTAGCGGGGGAAGCTCCTACAATGAGCAGTTCTTC.

The genes are TRBV30 and TRBJ2-1, with TRBD1 matching over 7 bases. Germline trimming cut 8 bases from V and 6 bases from J; bases unmatched to any gene: 19. The CDR3 extends over 16 amino acids. From germline, CDR1 is GTSNPN and CDR2 SVGIG (reference sequence). The CDR3 spells CAGEYRGPTWGNEQFF. CDR3 coding DNA: TGTGCCGGCGAATATAGGGGGCCGACCTGGGGCAATGAGCAGTTCTTC.

CDR3 coding DNA: TGTGCCAGCAGCGACCAGGGGGGAAGGGCTGAAGCTTTCTTT. Encoded protein: CASSDQGGRAEAFF. The chain employs TRBV5-4 and TRBJ1-1; TRBD1 aligns across 7 bases. This CDR3 has 14 residues. V was pared by 4 bases and J by 6 bases, with 9 bases of the junction left unmatched. Germline CDR1 reads SGHNT; CDR2 reads YYREEE (reference sequence). The variable domain in full, completed from reference TRBV5-4 and TRBJ1-1, reads ETGVTQSPTHLIKTRGQQVTLRCSSQSGHNTVSWYQQALGQGPQFIFQYYREEENGRGNFPPRFSGLQFPNYSSELNVNALELDDSALYLCASSDQGGRAEAFFGQGTRLTVV.

The chain uses TRBV7-8 and TRBJ1-4, with TRBD1 matching 7 bases. Germline V gene lookup returns CDR1 SGHVS and CDR2 FQNEAQ. The V segment lost 5 bases and the J segment 6 bases; nucleotides outside the gene matches: 3. The length of the CDR3 is 13 residues. CDR3 DNA: TGTGCCAGCAGCGCTACAGGGGATGAAAAACTGTTTTTT. This encodes CASSATGDEKLFF.